The sequence of this T cell receptor beta chain was determined in a study of cytomegalovirus exposure and HLA in healthy donors. Points from the study as a whole: There were 150 to 200 TCR beta chains listed as cytomegalovirus-associated. Confirmation was obtained in vitro that a few CMV-associated chains are specific for CMV antigens.

As concerns this clone: Its antigen is not known.

Profiling relied on immunoSEQ multiplex PCR, and the TCRdb table lists in-frame clones only, not all of them. The data show 200,000 or so clones, around 84% seen once. The CDR3 is 15 amino acids. V was shortened by 0 bases and J by 0 bases, with 7 bases between the two germline ends. Germline-derived CDR1 and CDR2 are SGDLS and YYNGEE. The chain links TRBV9 to TRBJ2-1, with D unresolved. Sequenced input: PBMCs. The origin of this receptor is a man aged 18 to 29 in good health and CMV-seropositive. The CDR3: CASSVEVSSYNEQFF. The CDR3, as DNA: TGTGCCAGCAGCGTAGAAGTGAGCTCCTACAATGAGCAGTTCTTC.